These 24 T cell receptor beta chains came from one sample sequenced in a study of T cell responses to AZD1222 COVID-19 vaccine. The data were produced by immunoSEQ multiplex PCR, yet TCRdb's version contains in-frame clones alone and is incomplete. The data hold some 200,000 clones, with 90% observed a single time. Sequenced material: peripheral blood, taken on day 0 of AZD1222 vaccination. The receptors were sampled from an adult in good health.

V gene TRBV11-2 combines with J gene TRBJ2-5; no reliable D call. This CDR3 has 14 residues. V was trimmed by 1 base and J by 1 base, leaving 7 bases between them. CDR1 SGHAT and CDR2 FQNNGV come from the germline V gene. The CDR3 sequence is CASSLGWTQETQYF. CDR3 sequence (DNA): TGTGCCAGCAGCTTAGGATGGACCCAAGAGACCCAGTACTTC.

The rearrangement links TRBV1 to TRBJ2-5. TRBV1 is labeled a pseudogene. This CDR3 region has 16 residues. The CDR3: CTSTIQQPGQQETQYF. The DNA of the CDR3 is TGCACCAGCACCATACAACAACCGGGGCAGCAAGAGACCCAGTACTTC.

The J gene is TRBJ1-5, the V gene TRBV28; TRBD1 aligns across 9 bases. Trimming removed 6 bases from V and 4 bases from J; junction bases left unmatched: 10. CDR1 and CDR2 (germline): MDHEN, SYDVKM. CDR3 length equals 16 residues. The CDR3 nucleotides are TGTGCCAGCAGGGCCGCCGGGACAGGGTTAAATCAGCCCCAGCATTTT. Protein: CASRAAGTGLNQPQHF.

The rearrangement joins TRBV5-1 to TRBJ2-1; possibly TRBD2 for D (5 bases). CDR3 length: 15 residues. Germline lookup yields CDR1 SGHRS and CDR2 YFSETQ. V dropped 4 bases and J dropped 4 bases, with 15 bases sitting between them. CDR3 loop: CASSPSPSTYNEQFF. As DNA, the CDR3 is TGCGCCAGCAGCCCTAGCCCCAGCACGTACAATGAGCAGTTCTTC.

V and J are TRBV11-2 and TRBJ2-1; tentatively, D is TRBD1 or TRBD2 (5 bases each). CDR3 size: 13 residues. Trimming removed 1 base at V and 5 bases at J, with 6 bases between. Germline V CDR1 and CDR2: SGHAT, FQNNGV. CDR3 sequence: CASSLVGDNEQFF. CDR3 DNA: TGTGCCAGCAGCTTAGTGGGGGACAATGAGCAGTTCTTC.

The CDR3 loop is CASSLDEGGRGNTIYF. CDR3 sequence (DNA): TGCGCCAGCAGCTTGGATGAAGGGGGGCGAGGAAACACCATATATTTT. V usage is TRBV5-1 and J usage is TRBJ1-3, with D possibly TRBD1 on 6 matching bases. This CDR3 has 16 residues. V was cut by 0 bases and J by 4 bases, with 14 bases left in between. CDR1 is SGHRS and CDR2 is YFSETQ in the germline V gene.

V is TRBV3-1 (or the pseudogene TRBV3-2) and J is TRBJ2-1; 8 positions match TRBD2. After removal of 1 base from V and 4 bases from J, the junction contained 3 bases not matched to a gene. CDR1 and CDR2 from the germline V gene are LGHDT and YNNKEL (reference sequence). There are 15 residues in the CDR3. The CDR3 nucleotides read TGTGCCAGCAGCCAAGGGCGGGAGGTATACAATGAGCAGTTCTTC. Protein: CASSQGREVYNEQFF.

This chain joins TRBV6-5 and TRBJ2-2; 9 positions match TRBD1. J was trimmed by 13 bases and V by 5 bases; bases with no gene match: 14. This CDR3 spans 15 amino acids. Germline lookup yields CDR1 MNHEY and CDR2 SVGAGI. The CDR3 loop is CASSSGQGLRVWLFF. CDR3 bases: TGTGCCAGCAGTAGCGGACAGGGGCTAAGGGTTTGGCTGTTTTTT.

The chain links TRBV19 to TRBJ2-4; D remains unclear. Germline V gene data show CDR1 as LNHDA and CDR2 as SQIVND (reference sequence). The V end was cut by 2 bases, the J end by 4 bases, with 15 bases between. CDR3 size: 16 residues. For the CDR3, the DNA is TGTGCCAGTAGTATACAGCCAGAAGGACCAAAAAACATTCAGTACTTC. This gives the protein CASSIQPEGPKNIQYF.

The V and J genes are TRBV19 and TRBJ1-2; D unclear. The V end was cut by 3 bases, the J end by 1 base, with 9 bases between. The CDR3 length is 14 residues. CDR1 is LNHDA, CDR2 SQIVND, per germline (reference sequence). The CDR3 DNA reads TGTGCCAGTAGTATCTCGAGCAGTAACTATGGCTACACCTTC. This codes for CASSISSSNYGYTF.

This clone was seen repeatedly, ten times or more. CDR3 in DNA: TGCGCCAGCAGCCCCGGGACAGGGATCTCCGAGCAGTACTTC. This gives the protein CASSPGTGISEQYF. The chain recombines TRBV5-1 with TRBJ2-7, with 9 bases that match TRBD1. CDR3 length: 14 amino acids. Losses at the gene ends were 4 bases for V and 6 bases for J; bases not matched to a gene: 8. CDR1 is SGHRS and CDR2 is YFSETQ in the germline V gene.

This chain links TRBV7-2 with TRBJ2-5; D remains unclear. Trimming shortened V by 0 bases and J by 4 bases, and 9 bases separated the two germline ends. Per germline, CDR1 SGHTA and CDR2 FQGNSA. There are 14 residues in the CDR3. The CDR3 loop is CASSLASVTETQYF. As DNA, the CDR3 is TGTGCCAGCAGCTTAGCATCCGTCACAGAGACCCAGTACTTC.

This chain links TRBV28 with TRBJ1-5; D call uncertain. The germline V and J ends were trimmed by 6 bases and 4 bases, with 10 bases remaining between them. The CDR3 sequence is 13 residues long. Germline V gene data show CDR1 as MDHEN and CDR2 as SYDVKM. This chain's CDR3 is CASRMEGNQPQHF. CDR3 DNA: TGTGCCAGCAGGATGGAGGGTAATCAGCCCCAGCATTTT.

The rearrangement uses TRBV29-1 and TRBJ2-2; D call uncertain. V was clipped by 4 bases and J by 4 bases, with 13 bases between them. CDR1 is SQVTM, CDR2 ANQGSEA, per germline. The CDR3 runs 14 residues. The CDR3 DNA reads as TGCAGCGTTGTCATTCTGGGTGTCACCGGGGAGCTGTTTTTT. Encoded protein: CSVVILGVTGELFF.

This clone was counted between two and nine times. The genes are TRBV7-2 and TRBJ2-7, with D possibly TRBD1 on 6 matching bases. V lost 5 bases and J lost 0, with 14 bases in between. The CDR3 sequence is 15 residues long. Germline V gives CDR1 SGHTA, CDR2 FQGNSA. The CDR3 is CASSASLGASYEQYF. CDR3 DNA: TGTGCCAGCAGCGCCAGCCTGGGGGCCTCCTACGAGCAGTACTTC.

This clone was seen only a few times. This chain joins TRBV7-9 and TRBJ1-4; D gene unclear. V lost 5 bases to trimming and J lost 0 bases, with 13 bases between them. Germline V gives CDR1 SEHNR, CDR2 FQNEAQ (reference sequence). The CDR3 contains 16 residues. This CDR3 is CASSPTEAATNEKLFF. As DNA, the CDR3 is TGTGCCAGCAGCCCCACAGAAGCGGCAACTAATGAAAAACTGTTTTTT.

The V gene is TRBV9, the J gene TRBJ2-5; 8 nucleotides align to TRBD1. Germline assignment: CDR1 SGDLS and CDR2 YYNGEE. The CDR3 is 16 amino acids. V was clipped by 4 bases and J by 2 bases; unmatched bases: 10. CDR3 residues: CASSPRRDRPQETQYF. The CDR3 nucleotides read TGTGCCAGCAGCCCAAGGCGGGACAGGCCTCAAGAGACCCAGTACTTC.

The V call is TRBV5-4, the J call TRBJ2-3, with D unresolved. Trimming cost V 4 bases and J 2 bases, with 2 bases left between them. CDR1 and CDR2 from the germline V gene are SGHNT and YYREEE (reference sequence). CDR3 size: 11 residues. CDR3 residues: CASSITDTQYF. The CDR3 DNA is TGTGCCAGCAGCATCACAGATACGCAGTATTTT. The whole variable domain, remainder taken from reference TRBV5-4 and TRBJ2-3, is ETGVTQSPTHLIKTRGQQVTLRCSSQSGHNTVSWYQQALGQGPQFIFQYYREEENGRGNFPPRFSGLQFPNYSSELNVNALELDDSALYLCASSITDTQYFGPGTRLTVL.

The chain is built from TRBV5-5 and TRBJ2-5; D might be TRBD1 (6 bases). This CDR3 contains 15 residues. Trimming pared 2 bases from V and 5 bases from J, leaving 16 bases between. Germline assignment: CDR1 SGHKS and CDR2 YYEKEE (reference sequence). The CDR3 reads CASSFETGETETQYF. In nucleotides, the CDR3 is TGTGCCAGCAGCTTCGAGACAGGTGAAACGGAGACCCAGTACTTC.

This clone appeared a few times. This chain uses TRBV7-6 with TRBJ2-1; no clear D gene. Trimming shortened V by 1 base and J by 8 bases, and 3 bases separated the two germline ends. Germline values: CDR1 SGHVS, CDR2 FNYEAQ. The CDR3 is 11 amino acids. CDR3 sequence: CASSLVHEQFF. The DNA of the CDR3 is TGTGCCAGCAGCTTAGTCCATGAGCAGTTCTTC.

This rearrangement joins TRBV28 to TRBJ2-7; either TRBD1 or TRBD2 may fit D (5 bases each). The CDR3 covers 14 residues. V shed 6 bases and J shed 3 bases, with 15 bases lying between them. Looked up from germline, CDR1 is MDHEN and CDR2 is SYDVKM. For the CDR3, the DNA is TGTGCCAGCAGGGATACGGGACCGATCTACGAGCAGTACTTC. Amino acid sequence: CASRDTGPIYEQYF.

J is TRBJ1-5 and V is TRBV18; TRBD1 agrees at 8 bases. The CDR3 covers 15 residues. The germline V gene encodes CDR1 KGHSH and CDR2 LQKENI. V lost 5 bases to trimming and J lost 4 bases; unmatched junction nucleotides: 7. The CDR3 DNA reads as TGTGCCAGCTCATCCCGGACAGGGCTGAATCAGCCCCAGCATTTT. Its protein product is CASSSRTGLNQPQHF.

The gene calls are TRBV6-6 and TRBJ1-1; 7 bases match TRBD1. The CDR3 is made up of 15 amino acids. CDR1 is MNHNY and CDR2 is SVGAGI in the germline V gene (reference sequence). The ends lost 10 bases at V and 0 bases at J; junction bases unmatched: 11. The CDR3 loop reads CAISGGQNLNTEAFF. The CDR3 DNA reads TGTGCCATCTCAGGGGGACAGAATTTGAACACTGAAGCTTTCTTT.

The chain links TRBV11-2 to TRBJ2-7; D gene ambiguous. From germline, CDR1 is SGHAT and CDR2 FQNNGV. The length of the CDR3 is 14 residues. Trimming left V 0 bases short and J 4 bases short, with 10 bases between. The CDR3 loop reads CASSLEHGRYEQYF. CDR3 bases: TGTGCCAGCAGCTTAGAGCACGGCAGGTACGAGCAGTACTTC.